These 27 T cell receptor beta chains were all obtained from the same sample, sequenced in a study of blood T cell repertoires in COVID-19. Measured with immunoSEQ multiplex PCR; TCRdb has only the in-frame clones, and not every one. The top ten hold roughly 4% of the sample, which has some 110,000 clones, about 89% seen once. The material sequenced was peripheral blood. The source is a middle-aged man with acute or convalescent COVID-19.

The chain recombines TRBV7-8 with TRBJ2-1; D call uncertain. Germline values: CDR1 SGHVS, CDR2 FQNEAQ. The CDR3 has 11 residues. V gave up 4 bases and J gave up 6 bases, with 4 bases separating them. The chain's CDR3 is CASSSGNEQFF. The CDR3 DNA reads TGTGCCAGCAGCTCGGGCAATGAGCAGTTCTTC.

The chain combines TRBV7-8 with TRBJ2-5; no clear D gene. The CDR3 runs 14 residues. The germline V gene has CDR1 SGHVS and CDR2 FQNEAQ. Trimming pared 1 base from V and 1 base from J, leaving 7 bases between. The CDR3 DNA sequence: TGTGCCAGCAGCTTAGTACGCAGCCAAGAGACCCAGTACTTC. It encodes CASSLVRSQETQYF. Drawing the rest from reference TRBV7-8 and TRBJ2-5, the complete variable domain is GAGVSQSPRYKVAKRGQDVALRCDPISGHVSLFWYQQALGQGPEFLTYFQNEAQLDKSGLPSDRFFAERPEGSVSTLKIQRTQQEDSAVYLCASSLVRSQETQYFGPGTRLLVL.

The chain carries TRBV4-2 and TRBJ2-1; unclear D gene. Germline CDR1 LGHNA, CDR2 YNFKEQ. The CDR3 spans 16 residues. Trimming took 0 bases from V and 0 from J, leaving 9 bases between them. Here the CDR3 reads CASSQDPEFSYNEQFF. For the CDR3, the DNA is TGTGCCAGCAGCCAAGACCCCGAGTTCTCCTACAATGAGCAGTTCTTC.

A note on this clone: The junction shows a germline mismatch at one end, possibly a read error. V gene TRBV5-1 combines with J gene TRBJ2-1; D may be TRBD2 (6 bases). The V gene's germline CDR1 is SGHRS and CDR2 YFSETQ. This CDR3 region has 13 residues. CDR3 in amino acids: CASSLGLGDWEVF. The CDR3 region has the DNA TGCGCCAGCAGCTTGGGTCTAGGGGACTGGGAAGTCTTC.

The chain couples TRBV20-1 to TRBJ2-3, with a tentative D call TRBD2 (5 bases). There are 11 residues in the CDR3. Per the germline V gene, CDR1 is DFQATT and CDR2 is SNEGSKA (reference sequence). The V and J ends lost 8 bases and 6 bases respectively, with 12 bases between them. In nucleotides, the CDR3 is TGCAGTACTCTGCGCGGGGATACGCAGTATTTT. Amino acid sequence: CSTLRGDTQYF.

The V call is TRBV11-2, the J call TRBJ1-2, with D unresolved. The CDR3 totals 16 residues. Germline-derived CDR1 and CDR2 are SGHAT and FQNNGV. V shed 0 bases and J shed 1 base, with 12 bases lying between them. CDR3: CASSLERRVGNYGYTF. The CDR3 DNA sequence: TGTGCCAGCAGCTTAGAGCGCCGGGTCGGTAACTATGGCTACACCTTC.

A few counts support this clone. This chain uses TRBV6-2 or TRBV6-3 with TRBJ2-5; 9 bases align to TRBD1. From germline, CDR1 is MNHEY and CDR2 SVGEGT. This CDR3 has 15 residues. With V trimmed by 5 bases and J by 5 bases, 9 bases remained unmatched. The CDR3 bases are TGTGCCAGCAGTATTCCGGGACAGGGAATGGAGACCCAGTACTTC. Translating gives CASSIPGQGMETQYF.

The CDR3 nucleotides read TGCGCCAGCAGCTTGGATCAGGGTCTAGCCTACGAGCAGTACTTC. Its translation is CASSLDQGLAYEQYF. V usage is TRBV5-1 and J usage is TRBJ2-7, with D perhaps TRBD1 (5 bases). CDR3 length: 15 amino acids. The germline V gene encodes CDR1 SGHRS and CDR2 YFSETQ. With 0 bases removed from V and 2 bases from J, the gap between germline ends came to 12 bases.

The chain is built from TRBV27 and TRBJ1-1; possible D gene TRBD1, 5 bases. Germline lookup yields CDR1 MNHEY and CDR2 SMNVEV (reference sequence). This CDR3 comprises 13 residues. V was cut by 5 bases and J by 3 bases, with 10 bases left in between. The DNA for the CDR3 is TGTGCCAGCAGTGACTTAGGGGACACTGAAGCTTTCTTT. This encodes CASSDLGDTEAFF.

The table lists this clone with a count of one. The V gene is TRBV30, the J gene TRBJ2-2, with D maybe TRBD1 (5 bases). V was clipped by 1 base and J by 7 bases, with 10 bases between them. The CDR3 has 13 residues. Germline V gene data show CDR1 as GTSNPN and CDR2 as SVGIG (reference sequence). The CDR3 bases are TGTGCCTGGAGTGCAGGGATAGGCGGGGAGCTGTTTTTT. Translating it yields CAWSAGIGGELFF. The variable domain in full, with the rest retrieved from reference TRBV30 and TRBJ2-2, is SQTIHQWPATLVQPVGSPLSLECTVEGTSNPNLYWYRQAAGRGLQLLFYSVGIGQISSEVPQNLSASRPQDRQFILSSKKLLLSDSGFYLCAWSAGIGGELFFGEGSRLTVL.

CDR3: CASSLQGFGANVLTF. DNA for the CDR3: TGTGCCAGCAGCCTACAGGGTTTTGGGGCCAACGTCCTGACTTTC. The V gene is TRBV6-5, the J gene TRBJ2-6, with D perhaps TRBD1 (6 bases). CDR3 size: 15 residues. Per the germline V gene, CDR1 is MNHEY and CDR2 is SVGAGI. V was trimmed by 6 bases and J by 3 bases, leaving 12 bases between them.

CDR3 loop: CASSWGGGSSGNTIYF. The CDR3 nucleotides are TGCGCCAGCAGTTGGGGCGGTGGTAGCTCTGGAAACACCATATATTTT. V is TRBV10-2 and J is TRBJ1-3, with D possibly matching TRBD1 (5 bases). V lost 5 bases and J lost 0, with 14 bases in between. The germline gives CDR1 WSHSY, CDR2 SAAADI. CDR3 size: 16 residues.

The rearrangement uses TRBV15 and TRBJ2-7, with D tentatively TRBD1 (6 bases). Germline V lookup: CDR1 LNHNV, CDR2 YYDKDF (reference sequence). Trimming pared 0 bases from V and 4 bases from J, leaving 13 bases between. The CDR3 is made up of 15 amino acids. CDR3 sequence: CATSRDAQGKYEQYF. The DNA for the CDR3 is TGTGCCACCAGCAGAGATGCCCAGGGGAAGTACGAGCAGTACTTC. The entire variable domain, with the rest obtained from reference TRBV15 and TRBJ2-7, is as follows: DAMVIQNPRYQVTQFGKPVTLSCSQTLNHNVMYWYQQKSSQAPKLLFHYYDKDFNNEADTPDNFQSRRPNTSFCFLDIRSPGLGDTAMYLCATSRDAQGKYEQYFGPGTRLTVT.

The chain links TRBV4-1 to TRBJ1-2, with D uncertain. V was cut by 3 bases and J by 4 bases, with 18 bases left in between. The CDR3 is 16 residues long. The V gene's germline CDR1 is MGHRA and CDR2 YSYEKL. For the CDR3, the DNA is TGCGCCAGCAGCCACCGGGGAGGTAGAGACTCCTATGGCTACACCTTC. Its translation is CASSHRGGRDSYGYTF.

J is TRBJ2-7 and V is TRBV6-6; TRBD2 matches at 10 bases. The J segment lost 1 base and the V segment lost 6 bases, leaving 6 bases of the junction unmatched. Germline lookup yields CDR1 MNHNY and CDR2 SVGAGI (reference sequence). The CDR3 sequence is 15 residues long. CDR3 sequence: CASRDFSGRSYEQYF. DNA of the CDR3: TGTGCCAGCAGAGACTTTAGCGGGAGGTCCTACGAGCAGTACTTC.

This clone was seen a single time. The CDR3 reads CASSMVAGPYNEQFF. The CDR3 nucleotides are TGTGCCAGTAGTATGGTAGCGGGACCGTACAATGAGCAGTTCTTC. The chain uses TRBV19 and TRBJ2-1; TRBD2 aligns across 8 bases. The CDR3 runs to 15 residues. The germline CDR1 and CDR2 sequences are LNHDA and SQIVND (reference sequence). The junction had 5 bases not matched to a gene; V was cut back by 3 bases and J by 4 bases. Full variable domain (rest looked up from reference TRBV19 and TRBJ2-1): DGGITQSPKYLFRKEGQNVTLSCEQNLNHDAMYWYRQDPGQGLRLIYYSQIVNDFQKGDIAEGYSVSREKKESFPLTVTSAQKNPTAFYLCASSMVAGPYNEQFFGPGTRLTVL.

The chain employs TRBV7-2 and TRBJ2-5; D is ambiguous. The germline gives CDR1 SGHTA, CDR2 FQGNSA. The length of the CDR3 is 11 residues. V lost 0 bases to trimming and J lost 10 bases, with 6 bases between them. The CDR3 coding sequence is TGTGCCAGCAGCTTAGCGGTAGACCAGTACTTC. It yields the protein CASSLAVDQYF.

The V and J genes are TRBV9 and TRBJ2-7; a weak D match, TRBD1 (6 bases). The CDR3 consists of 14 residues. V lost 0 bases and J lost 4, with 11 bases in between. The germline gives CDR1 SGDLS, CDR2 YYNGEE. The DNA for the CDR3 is TGTGCCAGCAGCGTAGCTACAGGGCAATACGAGCAGTACTTC. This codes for CASSVATGQYEQYF.

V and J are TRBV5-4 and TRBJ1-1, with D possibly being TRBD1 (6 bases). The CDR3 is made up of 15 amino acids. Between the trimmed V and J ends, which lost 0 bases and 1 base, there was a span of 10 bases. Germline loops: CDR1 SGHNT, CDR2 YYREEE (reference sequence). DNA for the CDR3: TGTGCCAGCAGCTTGGTGCAGGGACAGAACACTGAAGCTTTCTTT. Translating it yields CASSLVQGQNTEAFF.

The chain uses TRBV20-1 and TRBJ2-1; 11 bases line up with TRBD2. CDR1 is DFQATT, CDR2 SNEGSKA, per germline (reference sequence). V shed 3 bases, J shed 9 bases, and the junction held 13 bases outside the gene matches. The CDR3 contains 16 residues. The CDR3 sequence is CSASATSGIRGGEQFF. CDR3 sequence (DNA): TGCAGTGCTAGTGCGACTAGCGGGATCCGAGGGGGTGAGCAGTTCTTC.

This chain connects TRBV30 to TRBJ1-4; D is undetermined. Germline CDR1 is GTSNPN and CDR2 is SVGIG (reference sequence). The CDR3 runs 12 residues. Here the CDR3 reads CAGRDPNEKLFF. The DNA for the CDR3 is TGTGCTGGGAGGGATCCTAATGAAAAACTGTTTTTT.

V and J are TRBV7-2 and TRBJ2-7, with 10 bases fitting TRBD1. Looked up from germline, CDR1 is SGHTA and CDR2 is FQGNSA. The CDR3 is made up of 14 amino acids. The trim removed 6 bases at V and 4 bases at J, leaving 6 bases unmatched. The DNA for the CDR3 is TGTGCCAGCAGAACGACAGGGGGCTATTACGAGCAGTACTTC. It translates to CASRTTGGYYEQYF.

The CDR3, as DNA: TGCAGCGTTGAATTACTAGCGGGAGGGAACAGCGGGAGGAATGAGCAGTTCTTC. Amino acid sequence: CSVELLAGGNSGRNEQFF. The V gene is TRBV29-1, the J gene TRBJ2-1; 13 positions match TRBD2. Germline CDR1 reads SQVTM; CDR2 reads ANQGSEA. With V trimmed by 2 bases and J by 7 bases, 14 bases remained unmatched. This CDR3 spans 18 amino acids.

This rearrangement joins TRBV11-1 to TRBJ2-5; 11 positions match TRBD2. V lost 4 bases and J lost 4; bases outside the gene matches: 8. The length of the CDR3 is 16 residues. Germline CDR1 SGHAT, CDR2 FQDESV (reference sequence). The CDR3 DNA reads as TGTGCCAGCAGCTCGATAGCGGGGGGGCCGTCAGAGACCCAGTACTTC. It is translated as CASSSIAGGPSETQYF.

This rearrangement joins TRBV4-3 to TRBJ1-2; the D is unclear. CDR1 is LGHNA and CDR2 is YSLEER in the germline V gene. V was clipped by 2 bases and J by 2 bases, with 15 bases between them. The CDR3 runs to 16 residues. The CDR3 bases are TGCGCCAGCAGCCAAACCGGTACCCCGGGGAACTATGGCTACACCTTC. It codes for CASSQTGTPGNYGYTF.

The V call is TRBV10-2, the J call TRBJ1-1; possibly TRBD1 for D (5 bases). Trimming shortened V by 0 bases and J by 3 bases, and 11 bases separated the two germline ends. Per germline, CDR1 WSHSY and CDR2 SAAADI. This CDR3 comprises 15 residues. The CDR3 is CASSESTRGYTEAFF. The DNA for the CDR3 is TGCGCCAGCAGTGAGTCGACTCGGGGGTACACTGAAGCTTTCTTT.

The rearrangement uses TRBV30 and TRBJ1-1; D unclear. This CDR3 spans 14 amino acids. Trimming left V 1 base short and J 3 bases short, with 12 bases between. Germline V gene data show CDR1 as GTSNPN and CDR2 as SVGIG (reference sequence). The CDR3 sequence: CAWSAVRMDTEAFF. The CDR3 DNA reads TGTGCCTGGAGTGCGGTGCGGATGGACACTGAAGCTTTCTTT.